The 17 T cell receptor beta chains presented below share a single source sample, sequenced in a study of T cells in localized non-small cell lung cancer. Only in-frame clones appear in the TCRdb table, and some are missing; sequencing was by immunoSEQ multiplex PCR. The data hold more than 900 clones, with more than 20% observed a single time. The sample was lung tumor tissue, taken before any cancer treatment. The receptors were gathered from a male donor older than 55 with stage II lung adenocarcinoma.

The chain joins TRBV14 to TRBJ1-2, with TRBD1 as a possible D gene (5 bases). Trimming took off 2 bases at V and 0 bases at J, with 19 bases between the two ends. The CDR3 spans 18 residues. Germline V gene sequence: CDR1 SGHDN, CDR2 FVKESK. CDR3 sequence (DNA): TGTGCCAGCAGCCAATCCGGACTAGGGTGGGGCTCTAACTATGGCTACACCTTC. It codes for CASSQSGLGWGSNYGYTF.

The J gene is TRBJ2-5, the V gene TRBV14, with 9 bases matching TRBD1. The J segment lost 0 bases and the V segment lost 6 bases, leaving 5 bases of the junction unmatched. The CDR3 is made up of 15 amino acids. Germline V gene sequence: CDR1 SGHDN, CDR2 FVKESK. Here the CDR3 reads CASSAGTGYQETQYF. The CDR3 region has the DNA TGTGCCAGCAGTGCTGGGACAGGGTACCAAGAGACCCAGTACTTC.

This clone showed up just a few times. V is TRBV19 and J is TRBJ1-1; the match to TRBD1 covers 9 bases. With V trimmed by 4 bases and J by 5 bases, 8 bases remained unmatched. The CDR3 length is 15 residues. Germline V lookup: CDR1 LNHDA, CDR2 SQIVND (reference sequence). The CDR3 here is CASSRETGGRTEAFF. CDR3 DNA sequence: TGTGCCAGTAGTAGAGAGACAGGGGGAAGAACTGAAGCTTTCTTT.

The V gene is TRBV19, the J gene TRBJ1-1, with D perhaps matching TRBD1 (5 bases). V lost 1 base, J lost 5 bases, and 11 bases lay in between. The CDR3 has 14 amino acids. Germline V gene sequence: CDR1 LNHDA, CDR2 SQIVND (reference sequence). The CDR3 DNA follows: TGTGCCAGTAGTATAGGGGGCTCGGGAACTGAAGCTTTCTTT. It codes for CASSIGGSGTEAFF.

The chain combines TRBV15 with TRBJ1-4; 7 bases align to TRBD1. V was clipped by 3 bases and J by 6 bases; unmatched bases: 4. This CDR3 region has 14 residues. CDR1 and CDR2 from the germline V gene are LNHNV and YYDKDF (reference sequence). The CDR3 sequence is CATSRRDSYEKLFF. CDR3 DNA: TGTGCCACCAGCAGGCGGGACAGTTATGAAAAACTGTTTTTT.

This clone turned up a few times. The chain employs TRBV6-8 and TRBJ2-1; D gene unclear. V was cut by 3 bases and J by 9 bases, with 18 bases left in between. CDR3 length equals 15 residues. Germline V lookup: CDR1 MNHGY, CDR2 SAAAGT. In DNA form, the CDR3 reads TGTGCCAGCAGTTATGATTTTCAGAGCTGGCCTGAGCAGTTCTTC. The encoded protein is CASSYDFQSWPEQFF.

This clone qualifies as medium-sized. This chain joins TRBV6-8 and TRBJ1-2, with D perhaps matching TRBD1 (5 bases). Germline V gene sequence: CDR1 MNHGY, CDR2 SAAAGT. Trimming removed 7 bases at V and 4 bases at J, with 19 bases between. This CDR3 has 15 residues. In DNA form, the CDR3 reads TGTGCCAGCAACCCCCTTTCCGGGGGTGCCTATGGCTACACCTTC. Translating it yields CASNPLSGGAYGYTF.

This clone is labeled as large (0.1 to 1%). The chain employs TRBV19 and TRBJ2-5; TRBD2 matches at 7 bases. There are 14 residues in the CDR3. V shed 4 bases, J shed 1 base, and the junction held 3 bases outside the gene matches. Per germline, CDR1 LNHDA and CDR2 SQIVND (reference sequence). CDR3 amino acids: CASSTASGQETQYF. Here the CDR3 DNA reads TGTGCCAGTAGTACCGCTAGCGGCCAAGAGACCCAGTACTTC.

Only a few counts were recorded for this clone. The chain joins TRBV11-3 to TRBJ1-3; a possible D gene is TRBD1 (5 bases). This CDR3 has 16 residues. Looked up from germline, CDR1 is SGHNT and CDR2 is YENEEA. Trimming shortened V by 2 bases and J by 2 bases, and 13 bases separated the two germline ends. The CDR3, as DNA: TGTGCCAGCAGCTTATTTGGGGCAAGGGCTGGAAACACCATATATTTT. This translates into CASSLFGARAGNTIYF.

V gene TRBV6-8 combines with J gene TRBJ1-2; 9 bases match TRBD1. The J segment lost 8 bases and the V segment lost 2 bases, leaving 18 bases of the junction unmatched. This CDR3 has 18 residues. CDR1 and CDR2 from the germline V gene are MNHGY and SAAAGT. The CDR3 coding sequence is TGTGCCAGCAGTTACGGATTAAGCTTAAGAGACAGGGGGAACGGCTACACCTTC. Its translation: CASSYGLSLRDRGNGYTF.

The chain carries TRBV5-1 and TRBJ1-4, with D tentatively TRBD1 (6 bases). The CDR3 totals 17 residues. The germline V gene encodes CDR1 SGHRS and CDR2 YFSETQ. V dropped 4 bases and J dropped 0 bases, with 16 bases sitting between them. The CDR3 protein is CASSPLGQPATNEKLFF. The CDR3 DNA reads as TGCGCCAGCAGCCCCCTCGGACAGCCTGCAACTAATGAAAAACTGTTTTTT. Variable domain in full (rest from reference TRBV5-1 and TRBJ1-4): KAGVTQTPRYLIKTRGQQVTLSCSPISGHRSVSWYQQTPGQGLQFLFEYFSETQRNKGNFPGRFSGRQFSNSRSEMNVSTLELGDSALYLCASSPLGQPATNEKLFFGSGTQLSVL.

This clone showed up just a few times. The J gene is TRBJ2-7, the V gene TRBV11-3, with D uncertain. V lost 2 bases, J lost 1 base, and 9 bases lay in between. The CDR3 is 14 residues long. In germline, CDR1 is SGHNT, CDR2 YENEEA. The CDR3 loop is CASSLYEESYEQYF. The CDR3 nucleotides read TGTGCCAGCAGCTTATATGAGGAATCCTACGAGCAGTACTTC.

This clone was recorded a few times. The V call is TRBV18, the J call TRBJ1-5, with D possibly TRBD1 on 5 matching bases. Per the germline V gene, CDR1 is KGHSH and CDR2 is LQKENI. V lost 2 bases to trimming and J lost 8 bases, with 13 bases between them. CDR3 length: 14 amino acids. The CDR3, as DNA: TGTGCCAGCTCACCAGACAATGGGGGTAAGCCCCAGCATTTT. As protein: CASSPDNGGKPQHF.

This clone was observed a few times. The rearrangement joins TRBV28 to TRBJ2-1; 10 bases are a match to TRBD2. The junction had 7 bases not matched to a gene; V was cut back by 5 bases and J by 3 bases. The CDR3 is 16 residues long. Germline V gene data show CDR1 as MDHEN and CDR2 as SYDVKM. The chain's CDR3 is CASSGSGRAFYNEQFF. The CDR3 bases are TGTGCCAGCAGTGGGAGCGGGAGGGCCTTCTACAATGAGCAGTTCTTC.

Judged by abundance, this clone is large. The J gene is TRBJ1-1, the V gene TRBV9, with D possibly being TRBD1 (5 bases). The CDR3 sequence is 13 residues long. V lost 1 base to trimming and J lost 6 bases, with 10 bases between them. CDR1 is SGDLS, CDR2 YYNGEE, per germline. The CDR3 sequence: CASSVLQGSEAFF. CDR3 bases: TGTGCCAGCAGCGTATTGCAGGGTTCTGAAGCTTTCTTT.

In its sample, this clone is large (0.1 to 1%). The chain joins TRBV11-3 to TRBJ2-1, with D possibly TRBD2 on 5 matching bases. The CDR3 covers 15 residues. Per the germline V gene, CDR1 is SGHNT and CDR2 is YENEEA. V lost 4 bases and J 9 bases, leaving 19 bases between the germline ends. The CDR3 region is CASSSQSVGSGEQFF. The CDR3 DNA reads as TGTGCCAGCAGCTCGCAATCTGTTGGGAGCGGTGAGCAGTTCTTC.

This clone is medium-sized. The chain recombines TRBV11-3 with TRBJ1-5; D is perhaps TRBD1 (5 bases). The germline CDR1 and CDR2 sequences are SGHNT and YENEEA. The CDR3 sequence is 17 residues long. The germline V and J ends were trimmed by 5 bases and 0 bases, with 17 bases remaining between them. The CDR3 sequence: CASSLTRGVYSNQPQHF. DNA of the CDR3: TGTGCCAGCAGCCTCACCCGGGGGGTCTATAGCAATCAGCCCCAGCATTTT.